Below, one T cell receptor beta chain is given with its context. Some clones are missing from TCRdb's copy, which holds only in-frame ones; the method was immunoSEQ multiplex PCR. The data show tens of thousands of clones, approximately 90% seen once. This record belongs to a study of T cell changes during pregnancy in multiple sclerosis. The germline V gene encodes CDR1 SGHAT and CDR2 FQNNGV. V gave up 5 bases and J gave up 6 bases, with 13 bases separating them. The CDR3 covers 13 residues. Sample: peripheral blood, taken in the third trimester of pregnancy. The chain carries TRBV11-2 and TRBJ1-2; D not resolved. The origin of this receptor is a female donor with multiple sclerosis, enrolled in a pregnancy study. The CDR3, as DNA: TGTGCCAGCAGCCGACCGGGTCGGGATGGCTACACCTTC. It yields the protein CASSRPGRDGYTF.